The entry below gives a single T cell receptor beta chain sequence along with its context. It was with random hexamers that about 0.45 to 1 ug RNA was reverse transcribed. TCRdb reprocessed the immunoSEQ multiplex PCR reads with MiXCR, giving one entry per CDR3 protein. The sample yields about 100,000 distinct CDR3 sequences, approximately 95% seen once. This record comes from a study of CD8 T cells in Susac syndrome. Sequencing was carried out using CD8+ T cells from PBMCs. This receptor was obtained from a human donor with Susac syndrome.

The CDR3 reads CSAPTRAYEQYF. The CDR3 DNA is TGCAGTGCACCCACTAGAGCCTACGAGCAGTACTTC. The rearrangement uses TRBV20-1 and TRBJ2-7; D is possibly TRBD2 (5 bases). V was trimmed by 6 bases and J by 2 bases, leaving 11 bases between them. This CDR3 is built from 12 residues. Germline loops: CDR1 DFQATT, CDR2 SNEGSKA (reference sequence).